This T cell receptor (beta chain) comes out of a study of shared clonotypes between healthy human individuals. In the source study's methods: Filtering differed, since immunoSEQ gave only junction sequences and no quality scores. Sequencing used immunoSEQ multiplex PCR; TCRdb keeps in-frame clones, though not all of them. V and J calls and clone size are given by that table; D and trimming were obtained from the DNA. The sample consists of approximately 2.5 million clones, more than 80% of them appearing once. The germline V gene encodes CDR1 MNHEY and CDR2 SMNVEV (reference sequence). The V gene lost 2 bases and the J gene lost 7 bases, with 9 bases spanning the gap. The CDR3 runs to 13 residues.

The sequencing input was naive CD4+ T cells sorted from blood. Subset given: CD45RA+ positively selected. The source of this sequence is a man younger than 35 in good health. This sequence joins TRBV27 and TRBJ1-5, with D possibly matching TRBD1 (6 bases). This CDR3 reads CASSLNRVQPQHF. The CDR3 region has the DNA TGTGCCAGCAGTTTAAACAGGGTCCAGCCCCAGCATTTT.